What follows describes a single TCR beta chain. CDR1 and CDR2 (germline): SQVTM, ANQGSEA. The CDR3 sequence is 10 residues long. The V end lost 4 bases, the J end lost 6 bases, and 6 bases lay between the germline ends. Clones were read by immunoSEQ multiplex PCR, and TCRdb kept only the in-frame ones, dropping some. Counted here are 150,000 to 200,000 clones, over 65% occurring once; the ten biggest clones make up around a sixth. This sample was included in a study of blood T cell repertoires in COVID-19. The rearrangement joins TRBV29-1 to TRBJ1-1; D is unclear. Sequencing input: peripheral blood. The clonotype was recovered from a person aged 65 to 79 with COVID-19, enrolled during active disease. This CDR3 reads CSVVSSEAFF. DNA of the CDR3: TGCAGCGTTGTTTCTTCTGAAGCTTTCTTT.